This entry lists 10 T cell receptor beta chains sequenced from one sample in a study of blood T cells in healthy people across ages. Through a sample-barcoded 5' primer and a J-beta primer mix, a second PCR was run for roughly 6 to 11 cycles. TCRdb reprocessed the 5' RACE reads with MiXCR, giving one entry per CDR3 protein. The sample holds about 1.6 million distinct CDR3 sequences, almost 35% seen once. Sequencing was performed on blood. These receptors were collected from a woman aged 25 to 39 in good health.

About this clonotype itself: Germline and junction disagree at one end, which may indicate a read error. This rearrangement joins TRBV9 to TRBJ2-3, with 8 bases matching TRBD2. Germline-derived CDR1 and CDR2 are SGDLS and YYNGEE. The length of the CDR3 is 14 residues. CDR3 region: CAGSYGTRGDTQYF. The DNA for the CDR3 is TGTGCCGGCAGCTATGGGACTAGGGGGGATACGCAGTATTTT.

This clonotype was seen more than once but under ten times. This chain connects TRBV20-1 to TRBJ1-2; D is perhaps TRBD1 (5 bases). Germline loops: CDR1 DFQATT, CDR2 SNEGSKA (reference sequence). CDR3 size: 14 residues. The germline V and J ends were trimmed by 0 bases and 4 bases, with 12 bases remaining between them. CDR3 residues: CSARDREQVYGYTF. CDR3 in DNA: TGCAGTGCTAGAGATAGAGAACAGGTCTATGGCTACACCTTC.

The chain is built from TRBV4-1 and TRBJ2-5; tentative D call: TRBD1 (6 bases). Trimming stripped 6 bases from V and 2 bases from J, with 13 bases between. Germline V CDR1 and CDR2: MGHRA, YSYEKL. CDR3 length: 14 residues. The CDR3 is CASRQTGKQETQYF. Here the CDR3 DNA reads TGCGCCAGCAGACAGACAGGAAAGCAAGAGACCCAGTACTTC.

This chain connects TRBV29-1 to TRBJ1-2, with D unresolved. The V gene lost 4 bases and the J gene lost 3 bases, with 9 bases spanning the gap. CDR1 SQVTM and CDR2 ANQGSEA come from the germline V gene. The CDR3 runs to 12 residues. The CDR3 sequence is CSVVVKDYGYTF. CDR3 DNA: TGCAGCGTTGTAGTCAAGGACTATGGCTACACCTTC.

This clonotype was seen a few times. This chain uses TRBV12-3 or TRBV12-4 with TRBJ1-2, with TRBD1 matching over 7 bases. The CDR3 consists of 13 residues. V gave up 5 bases and J gave up 8 bases; unmatched junction bases: 8. The CDR3: CASSNEGARGYTF. CDR3 sequence (DNA): TGTGCCAGCAGTAACGAGGGGGCGAGAGGCTACACCTTC.

DNA for the CDR3: TGTGCCAGCAGCCCTTTAGGGGCGACTAGCGGGGTCACAGATACGCAGTATTTT. This translates into CASSPLGATSGVTDTQYF. The chain carries TRBV4-2 and TRBJ2-3; TRBD2 agrees at 11 bases. Trimming at V came to 4 bases and at J to 2 bases, leaving 11 bases not matched to a gene. This CDR3 contains 18 residues. Germline loops: CDR1 LGHNA, CDR2 YNFKEQ.

The chain uses TRBV7-9 and TRBJ1-2; possible D gene TRBD1, 5 bases. Germline CDR1 and CDR2: SEHNR and FQNEAQ (reference sequence). V was pared by 5 bases and J by 3 bases, with 13 bases between. This CDR3 comprises 14 residues. The CDR3 nucleotides read TGTGCCAGCAGCCCAGCGAGAGGGGACTATGGCTACACCTTC. This codes for CASSPARGDYGYTF. Full variable domain (rest looked up from reference TRBV7-9 and TRBJ1-2): DTGVSQNPRHKITKRGQNVTFRCDPISEHNRLYWYRQTLGQGPEFLTYFQNEAQLEKSRLLSDRFSAERPKGSFSTLEIQRTEQGDSAMYLCASSPARGDYGYTFGSGTRLTVV.

The V and J genes are TRBV20-1 and TRBJ2-3; 7 positions match TRBD2. In germline, CDR1 is DFQATT, CDR2 SNEGSKA (reference sequence). V was pared by 7 bases and J by 2 bases, with 9 bases of the junction left unmatched. The CDR3 loop spans 14 amino acids. The CDR3 DNA reads as TGCAGTGATAAGCGCGGGGGAGACACAGATACGCAGTATTTT. As protein: CSDKRGGDTDTQYF.

The chain uses TRBV6-5 and TRBJ1-1, with D unclear. Trimming took 6 bases from V and 2 from J, leaving 13 bases between them. CDR1 is MNHEY, CDR2 SVGAGI, per germline. The length of the CDR3 is 14 residues. The CDR3 region is CASRGEGLNTEAFF. CDR3 DNA: TGTGCCAGCAGGGGAGAGGGCCTAAACACTGAAGCTTTCTTT.

This clonotype was counted between two and nine times. J is TRBJ2-5 and V is TRBV20-1; 7 bases are a match to TRBD2. This CDR3 contains 15 residues. With V trimmed by 4 bases and J by 5 bases, 13 bases remained unmatched. Germline V gene sequence: CDR1 DFQATT, CDR2 SNEGSKA (reference sequence). CDR3 in amino acids: CSATVTSRLGETQYF. The CDR3 DNA reads as TGCAGTGCTACAGTGACTAGCCGCCTCGGGGAGACCCAGTACTTC.